A single sample is the source of the 7 T cell receptor beta chains below, sequenced in a study of siplizumab effects on memory and regulatory T cells. The protocol was immunoSEQ multiplex PCR, while the TCRdb copy is restricted to in-frame clones and leaves out a portion. The table shows some 52,000 clones, with under 98% occurring only once. Sequencing was carried out using naive CD4+ T cells sorted from blood. These receptors originate from a human donor in good health.

V is TRBV27 and J is TRBJ2-7; possible D gene TRBD1, 5 bases. Germline V CDR1 and CDR2: MNHEY, SMNVEV (reference sequence). CDR3 length: 15 residues. V shed 1 base and J shed 0 bases, with 10 bases lying between them. CDR3 in DNA: TGTGCCAGCAGTTTATGGGGCGGAGTCTCCTACGAGCAGTACTTC. Protein sequence: CASSLWGGVSYEQYF.

The chain uses TRBV7-9 and TRBJ2-3; TRBD1 aligns across 8 bases. This CDR3 comprises 17 residues. Germline V gene sequence: CDR1 SEHNR, CDR2 FQNEAQ (reference sequence). V was pared by 4 bases and J by 4 bases, with 13 bases of the junction left unmatched. CDR3 bases: TGTGCCAGCAGCTACCAGGGTACAGGGGGTATTCCAGATACGCAGTATTTT. This encodes CASSYQGTGGIPDTQYF.

In its sample, this clone was seen once. The CDR3 DNA is TGTGCCAGTAGTAAGACAGGGGCTACTAATGAAAAACTGTTTTTT. Translating gives CASSKTGATNEKLFF. The chain links TRBV19 to TRBJ1-4; 8 nucleotides align to TRBD1. V dropped 4 bases and J dropped 2; count of bases not matched to a gene: 3. The CDR3 covers 15 residues. Germline values: CDR1 LNHDA, CDR2 SQIVND (reference sequence).

The chain's CDR3 is CASSLGGPGHRRNEQFF. CDR3 nucleotide sequence: TGTGCCAGCAGCTTAGGCGGTCCTGGCCACCGAAGAAATGAGCAGTTCTTC. The V call is TRBV7-2, the J call TRBJ2-1; D is undetermined. V was trimmed by 1 base and J by 7 bases, leaving 20 bases between them. Germline V gene sequence: CDR1 SGHTA, CDR2 FQGNSA. This CDR3 contains 17 residues.

The rearrangement links TRBV11-1 to TRBJ2-3, with a tentative D call TRBD1 (6 bases). V was pared by 7 bases and J by 15 bases, with 20 bases between. CDR3 length: 12 residues. From germline, CDR1 is SGHAT and CDR2 FQDESV (reference sequence). CDR3 nucleotides: TGTGCCAGCACCACGGACAGCGCCCCTTCTTATTTT. Amino acids: CASTTDSAPSYF.

The chain couples TRBV2 to TRBJ1-1; a weak D match, TRBD1 (6 bases). The germline V gene has CDR1 SNHLY and CDR2 FYNNEI. The CDR3 is 15 residues long. V lost 6 bases, J lost 0 bases, and 14 bases lay in between. The CDR3 is CASREDSSLNTEAFF. Written as DNA, the CDR3 is TGTGCCAGCAGAGAGGACAGCTCTTTGAACACTGAAGCTTTCTTT.

This clone was seen just once. CDR3 nucleotides: TGTGCCAGCAGCCAACTAAGCGGGAGAAGTACCGGGGAGCTGTTTTTT. It translates to CASSQLSGRSTGELFF. The rearrangement joins TRBV14 to TRBJ2-2; 8 bases agree with TRBD2. This CDR3 is 16 amino acids long. In germline, CDR1 is SGHDN, CDR2 FVKESK. The J segment lost 5 bases and the V segment lost 2 bases, leaving 7 bases of the junction unmatched.